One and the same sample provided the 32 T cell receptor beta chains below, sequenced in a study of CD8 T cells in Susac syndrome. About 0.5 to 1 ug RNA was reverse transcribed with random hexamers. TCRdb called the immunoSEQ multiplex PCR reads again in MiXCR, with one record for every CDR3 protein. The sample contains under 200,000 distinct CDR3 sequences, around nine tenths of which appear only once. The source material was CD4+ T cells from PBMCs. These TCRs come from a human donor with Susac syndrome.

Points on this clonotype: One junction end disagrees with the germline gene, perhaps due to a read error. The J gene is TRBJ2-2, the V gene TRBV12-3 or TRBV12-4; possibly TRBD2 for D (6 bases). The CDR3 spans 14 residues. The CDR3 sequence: CASSPGGNAGELFF. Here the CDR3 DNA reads TGTGCCAGCAGTCCTGGGGGGAACGCCGGGGAGCTGTTTTTT.

This CDR3 is CSARPRGGFYNEQFF. CDR3 sequence (DNA): TGCAGTGCTAGACCCCGGGGGGGCTTCTACAATGAGCAGTTCTTC. V is TRBV20-1 and J is TRBJ2-1; the match to TRBD2 covers 8 bases. The CDR3 spans 15 residues. With V trimmed by 2 bases and J by 3 bases, 6 bases remained unmatched. In germline, CDR1 is DFQATT, CDR2 SNEGSKA (reference sequence).

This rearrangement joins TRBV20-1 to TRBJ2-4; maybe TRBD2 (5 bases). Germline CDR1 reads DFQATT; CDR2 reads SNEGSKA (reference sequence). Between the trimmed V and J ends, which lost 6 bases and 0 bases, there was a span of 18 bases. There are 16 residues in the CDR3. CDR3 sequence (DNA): TGCAGTGCGAGGACTGAGGTGGGAATAGCCAAAAACATTCAGTACTTC. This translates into CSARTEVGIAKNIQYF.

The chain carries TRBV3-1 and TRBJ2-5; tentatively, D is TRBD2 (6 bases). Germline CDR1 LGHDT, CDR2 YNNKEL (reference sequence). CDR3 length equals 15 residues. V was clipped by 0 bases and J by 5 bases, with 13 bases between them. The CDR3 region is CASSQDTTRLETQYF. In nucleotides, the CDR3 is TGTGCCAGCAGCCAAGACACGACTAGGTTGGAGACCCAGTACTTC.

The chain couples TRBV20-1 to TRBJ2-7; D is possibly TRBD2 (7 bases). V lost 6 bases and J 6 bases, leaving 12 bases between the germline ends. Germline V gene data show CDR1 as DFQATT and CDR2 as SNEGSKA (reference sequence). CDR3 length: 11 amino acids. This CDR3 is CSAREGVEQYF. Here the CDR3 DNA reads TGCAGTGCGAGGGAGGGGGTCGAGCAGTACTTC.

CDR3: CASSDGYSGNTIYF. The CDR3 DNA is TGTGCCAGTAGCGACGGATACTCTGGAAACACCATATATTTT. The rearrangement links TRBV19 to TRBJ1-3; D not resolved. Looked up from germline, CDR1 is LNHDA and CDR2 is SQIVND (reference sequence). The CDR3 contains 14 residues. The V gene lost 6 bases and the J gene lost 0 bases, with 9 bases spanning the gap. Looking up the rest from reference TRBV19 and TRBJ1-3 gives the full variable domain: DGGITQSPKYLFRKEGQNVTLSCEQNLNHDAMYWYRQDPGQGLRLIYYSQIVNDFQKGDIAEGYSVSREKKESFPLTVTSAQKNPTAFYLCASSDGYSGNTIYFGEGSWLTVV.

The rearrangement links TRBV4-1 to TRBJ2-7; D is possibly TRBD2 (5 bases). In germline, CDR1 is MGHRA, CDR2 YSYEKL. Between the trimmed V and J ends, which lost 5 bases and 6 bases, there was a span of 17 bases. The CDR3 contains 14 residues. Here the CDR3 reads CASSSRGMLGEQYF. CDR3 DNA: TGCGCCAGCAGCTCTCGGGGAATGCTCGGCGAGCAGTACTTC.

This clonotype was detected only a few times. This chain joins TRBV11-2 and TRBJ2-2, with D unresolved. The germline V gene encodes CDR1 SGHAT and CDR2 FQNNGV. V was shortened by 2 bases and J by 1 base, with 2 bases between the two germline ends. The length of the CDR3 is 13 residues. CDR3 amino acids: CASSLWNTGELFF. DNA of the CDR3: TGTGCCAGCAGCTTATGGAACACCGGGGAGCTGTTTTTT.

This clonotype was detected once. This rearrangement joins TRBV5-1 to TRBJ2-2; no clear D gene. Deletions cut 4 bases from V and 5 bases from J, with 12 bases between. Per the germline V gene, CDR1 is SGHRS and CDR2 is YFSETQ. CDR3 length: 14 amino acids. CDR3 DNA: TGCGCCAGCAGCGGAACACTTCTAACCGGGGAGCTGTTTTTT. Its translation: CASSGTLLTGELFF.

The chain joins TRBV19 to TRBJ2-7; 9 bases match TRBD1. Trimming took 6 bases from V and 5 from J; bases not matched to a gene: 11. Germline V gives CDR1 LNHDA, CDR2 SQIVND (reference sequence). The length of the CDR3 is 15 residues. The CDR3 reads CASRPWTGDSNEQYF. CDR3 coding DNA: TGTGCCAGTAGGCCTTGGACAGGGGACAGCAACGAGCAGTACTTC.

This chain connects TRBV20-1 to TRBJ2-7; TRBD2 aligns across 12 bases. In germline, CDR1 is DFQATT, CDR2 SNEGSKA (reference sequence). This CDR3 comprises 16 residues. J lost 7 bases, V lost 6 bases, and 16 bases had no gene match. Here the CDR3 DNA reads TGCAGTGCAACCGACTGGGCTAGCGGGGGGGCACTAGAGCAGTACTTC. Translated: CSATDWASGGALEQYF.

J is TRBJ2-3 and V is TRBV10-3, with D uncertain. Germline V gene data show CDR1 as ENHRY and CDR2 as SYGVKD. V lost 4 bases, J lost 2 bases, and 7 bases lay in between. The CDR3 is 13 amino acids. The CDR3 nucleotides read TGTGCCATCAGTGCTTCTAACACAGATACGCAGTATTTT. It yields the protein CAISASNTDTQYF.

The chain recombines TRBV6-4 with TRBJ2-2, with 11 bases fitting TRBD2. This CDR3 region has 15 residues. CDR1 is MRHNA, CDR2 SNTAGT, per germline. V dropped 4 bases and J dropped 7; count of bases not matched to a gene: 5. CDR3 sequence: CASSATSGKSGELFF. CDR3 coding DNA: TGTGCCAGCAGTGCGACTAGCGGGAAAAGCGGGGAGCTGTTTTTT.

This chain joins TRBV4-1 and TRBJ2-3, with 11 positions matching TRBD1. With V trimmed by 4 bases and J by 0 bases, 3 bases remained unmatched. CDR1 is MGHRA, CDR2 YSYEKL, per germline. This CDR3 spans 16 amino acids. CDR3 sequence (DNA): TGCGCCAGCAGCCCGGGACAGGGGGTAAGCACAGATACGCAGTATTTT. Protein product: CASSPGQGVSTDTQYF.

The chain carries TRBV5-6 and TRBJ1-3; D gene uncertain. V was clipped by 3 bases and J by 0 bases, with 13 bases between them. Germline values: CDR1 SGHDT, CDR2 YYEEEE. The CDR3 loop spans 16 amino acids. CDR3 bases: TGTGCCAGCAGCTCCGTTTTCAGAAGCTCTGGAAACACCATATATTTT. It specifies CASSSVFRSSGNTIYF.

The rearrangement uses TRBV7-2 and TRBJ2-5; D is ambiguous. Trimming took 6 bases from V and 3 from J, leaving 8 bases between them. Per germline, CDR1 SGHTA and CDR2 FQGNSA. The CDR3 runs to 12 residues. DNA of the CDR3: TGTGCCAGCAGTATAGACGAAGAGACCCAGTACTTC. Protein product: CASSIDEETQYF.

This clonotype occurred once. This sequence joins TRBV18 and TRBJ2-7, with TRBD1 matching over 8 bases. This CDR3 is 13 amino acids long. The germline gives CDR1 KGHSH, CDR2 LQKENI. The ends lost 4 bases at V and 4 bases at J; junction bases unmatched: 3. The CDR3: CASSLGQVYEQYF. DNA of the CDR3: TGTGCCAGCTCACTGGGACAGGTATACGAGCAGTACTTC.

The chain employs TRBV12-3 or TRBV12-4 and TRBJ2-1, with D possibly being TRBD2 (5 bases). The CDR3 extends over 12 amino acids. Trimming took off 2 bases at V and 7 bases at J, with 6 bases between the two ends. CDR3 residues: CASSLWENEQFF. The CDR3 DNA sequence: TGTGCCAGCAGTTTATGGGAGAATGAGCAGTTCTTC.

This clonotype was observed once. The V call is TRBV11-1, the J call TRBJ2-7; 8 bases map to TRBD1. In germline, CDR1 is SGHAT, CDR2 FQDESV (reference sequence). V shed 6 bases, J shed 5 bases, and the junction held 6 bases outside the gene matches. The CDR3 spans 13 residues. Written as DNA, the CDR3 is TGTGCCAGCAGTCAGGGGGCATTCGACGAGCAGTACTTC. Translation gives CASSQGAFDEQYF.

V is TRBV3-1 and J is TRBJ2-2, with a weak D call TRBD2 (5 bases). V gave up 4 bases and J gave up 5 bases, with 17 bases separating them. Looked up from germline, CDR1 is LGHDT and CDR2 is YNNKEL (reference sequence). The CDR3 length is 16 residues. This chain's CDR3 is CASSLGRGHKTGELFF. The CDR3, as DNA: TGTGCCAGCAGCCTGGGGAGAGGGCATAAGACCGGGGAGCTGTTTTTT.

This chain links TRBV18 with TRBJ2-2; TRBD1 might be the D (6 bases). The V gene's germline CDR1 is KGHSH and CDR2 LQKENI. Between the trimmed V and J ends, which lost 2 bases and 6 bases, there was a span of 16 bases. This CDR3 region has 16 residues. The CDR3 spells CASSPLSRGSAGELFF. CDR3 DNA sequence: TGTGCCAGCTCACCATTATCCAGGGGCTCTGCCGGGGAGCTGTTTTTT.

CDR3 sequence: CASRKDRGDEQFF. DNA for the CDR3: TGTGCCAGCAGAAAGGACAGGGGGGATGAGCAGTTCTTC. The gene calls are TRBV11-3 and TRBJ2-1; 10 positions match TRBD1. The CDR3 contains 13 residues. CDR1 SGHNT and CDR2 YENEEA come from the germline V gene. The V and J ends lost 6 bases and 8 bases, in that order; junction bases with no gene match: 4.

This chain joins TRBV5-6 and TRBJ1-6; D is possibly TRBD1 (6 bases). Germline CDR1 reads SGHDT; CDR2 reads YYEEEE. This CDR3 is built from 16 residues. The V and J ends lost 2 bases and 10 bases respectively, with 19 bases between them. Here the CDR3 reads CASSFGGRGGWSPLHF. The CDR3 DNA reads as TGTGCCAGCAGCTTTGGGGGGCGTGGAGGATGGTCACCCCTCCACTTT. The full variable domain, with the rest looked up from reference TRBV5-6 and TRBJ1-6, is DAGVTQSPTHLIKTRGQQVTLRCSPKSGHDTVSWYQQALGQGPQFIFQYYEEEERQRGNFPDRFSGHQFPNYSSELNVNALLLGDSALYLCASSFGGRGGWSPLHFGNGTRLTVT.

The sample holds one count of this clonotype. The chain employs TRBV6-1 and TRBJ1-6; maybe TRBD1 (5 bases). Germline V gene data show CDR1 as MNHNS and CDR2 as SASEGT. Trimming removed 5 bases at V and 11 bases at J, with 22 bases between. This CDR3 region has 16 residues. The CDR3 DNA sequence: TGTGCCAGCAGTAATATGGCTTCACTTGGGGGACCACCCCTCCACTTT. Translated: CASSNMASLGGPPLHF.

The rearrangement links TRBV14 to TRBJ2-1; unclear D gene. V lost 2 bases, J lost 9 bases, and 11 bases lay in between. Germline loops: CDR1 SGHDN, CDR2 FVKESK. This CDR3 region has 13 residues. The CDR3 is CASSQYVGAEQFF. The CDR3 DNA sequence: TGTGCCAGCAGCCAATACGTAGGAGCTGAGCAGTTCTTC.

CDR3 bases: TGTGCCAGCTCACCGGGGGCCTCGGGAACCGGGGAGCTGTTTTTT. It specifies CASSPGASGTGELFF. This chain uses TRBV18 with TRBJ2-2; D may be TRBD1 (6 bases). Per germline, CDR1 KGHSH and CDR2 LQKENI. V was cut by 3 bases and J by 5 bases, with 13 bases left in between. This CDR3 contains 15 residues. Full variable domain (rest looked up from reference TRBV18 and TRBJ2-2): NAGVMQNPRHLVRRRGQEARLRCSPMKGHSHVYWYRQLPEEGLKFMVYLQKENIIDESGMPKERFSAEFPKEGPSILRIQQVVRGDSAAYFCASSPGASGTGELFFGEGSRLTVL.

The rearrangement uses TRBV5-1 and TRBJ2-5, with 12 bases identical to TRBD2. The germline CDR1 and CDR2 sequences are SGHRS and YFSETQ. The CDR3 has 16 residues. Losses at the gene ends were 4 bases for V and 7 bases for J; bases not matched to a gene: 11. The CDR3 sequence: CASSTGLAGPAGTQYF. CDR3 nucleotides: TGCGCCAGCAGCACGGGACTAGCGGGCCCCGCCGGGACCCAGTACTTC.

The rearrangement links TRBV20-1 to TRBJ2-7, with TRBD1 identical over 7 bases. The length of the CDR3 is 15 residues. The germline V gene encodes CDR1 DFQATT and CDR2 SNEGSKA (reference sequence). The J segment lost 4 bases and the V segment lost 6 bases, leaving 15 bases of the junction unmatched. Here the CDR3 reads CSAKRSGGPGYEQYF. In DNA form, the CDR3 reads TGCAGTGCAAAGAGGTCAGGGGGTCCTGGATACGAGCAGTACTTC.

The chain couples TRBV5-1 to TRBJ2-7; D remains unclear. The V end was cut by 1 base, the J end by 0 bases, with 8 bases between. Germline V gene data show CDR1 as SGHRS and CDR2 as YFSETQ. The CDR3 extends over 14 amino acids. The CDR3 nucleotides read TGCGCCAGCAGCTTGAATACCGTCTCCTACGAGCAGTACTTC. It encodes CASSLNTVSYEQYF.

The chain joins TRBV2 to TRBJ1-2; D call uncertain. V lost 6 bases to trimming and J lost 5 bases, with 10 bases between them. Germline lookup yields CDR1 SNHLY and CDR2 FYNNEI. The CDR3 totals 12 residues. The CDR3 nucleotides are TGTGCCAGCAGGACACTATTTTATGGCTACACCTTC. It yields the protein CASRTLFYGYTF.

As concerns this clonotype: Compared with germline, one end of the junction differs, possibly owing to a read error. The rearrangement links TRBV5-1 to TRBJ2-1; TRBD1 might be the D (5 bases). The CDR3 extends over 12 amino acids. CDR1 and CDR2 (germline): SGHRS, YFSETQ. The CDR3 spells CASSLVGDEQFF. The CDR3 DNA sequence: TGTGCCAGCAGTTTAGTAGGGGATGAGCAGTTCTTC.

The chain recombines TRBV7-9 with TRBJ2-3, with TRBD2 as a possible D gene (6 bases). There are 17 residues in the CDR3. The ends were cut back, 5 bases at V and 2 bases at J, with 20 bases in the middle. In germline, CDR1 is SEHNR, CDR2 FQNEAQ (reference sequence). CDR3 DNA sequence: TGTGCCAGCAGCCCGCAACGGGGACTGCTCCACACAGATACGCAGTATTTT. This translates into CASSPQRGLLHTDTQYF.